This record covers a single TCR beta chain. One junction end does not reproduce the germline sequence, and a read error may be involved. TCRdb recomputed calls from the 5' RACE reads with MiXCR, one row per CDR3 protein. Of some 130,000 distinct CDR3 sequences detected, about 6.7% appear once; the ten largest clones hold 9.5% to 15%. This entry belongs to a study of CD8 T cells in ankylosing spondylitis. There are 14 residues in the CDR3. The V gene's germline CDR1 is KGHSH and CDR2 LQKENI. This receptor was identified in a female donor with ankylosing spondylitis or in good health (not recorded which). The sample consisted of blood, either unsorted or a sorted T cell fraction (not recorded which). V and J are TRBV18 and TRBJ2-5, with 7 bases that match TRBD1. As DNA, the CDR3 is TGTGCCAGCTCACCCTTCGACAGGGCAGAGGCCCAGTACTTC. Residues: CASSPFDRAEAQYF.